This T cell receptor (beta chain) was recorded in a study of CD8 T cells in ankylosing spondylitis. CDR1 and CDR2 (germline): DFQATT, SNEGSKA (reference sequence). Trimming left V 7 bases short and J 4 bases short, with 8 bases between. The CDR3 covers 11 residues. This clonotype turned up a few times. Its antigen is not identified. Each CDR3 protein gets one entry after TCRdb re-called the 5' RACE reads with MiXCR. The repertoire holds under 550,000 distinct CDR3 sequences, with about 25% as singletons. Study results and caveats: Made up of eight or nine highly homologous variants, a TCR beta motif appeared characteristic of ankylosing spondylitis blood. There was reportedly significant enrichment of clones that were disease-linked in matched ankylosing spondylitis synovial fluid.

Sequencing was done on a sample of blood, either unsorted or a sorted T cell fraction (not recorded which). The chain couples TRBV20-1 to TRBJ2-1; no definite D call. The source of this sequence is a male donor with ankylosing spondylitis. The CDR3 DNA reads as TGCAGTGTTTATGCATACAATGAGCAGTTCTTC. Translated, it gives CSVYAYNEQFF.